Sequencing of this TCR beta chain was carried out in a study of cytomegalovirus exposure and HLA in healthy donors. General study points: Analysis was performed later, and it showed HLA-associated TCR beta chains to be more clonally expanded than equally common others.

The PCR contained 60 Vbeta and 13 Jbeta primers. The assay was immunoSEQ multiplex PCR, and TCRdb's table has in-frame clones only and misses some. The data show 96,000 or so clones, and the top ten clones hold under 4.5%. V lost 5 bases, J lost 2 bases, and 9 bases lay in between. There are 13 residues in the CDR3. Germline CDR1 KGHSH, CDR2 LQKENI. About this clone itself: The target antigen is unknown.

Among the donors, all were healthy bone marrow donors. The source of this sequence is a woman aged 25 to 39 in good health and CMV-seronegative. The material sequenced was PBMCs. The chain employs TRBV18 and TRBJ2-5; D possibly corresponds to TRBD1 (5 bases). The CDR3 region is CASSGQLQETQYF. CDR3 coding DNA: TGTGCCAGCTCAGGACAACTACAAGAGACCCAGTACTTC.